Listed below are T cell receptor beta chains from one sample, sequenced in a study of regulatory T cells in long-lasting Graves disease. TCRdb re-called the multiplex PCR reads with MiXCR, one entry per CDR3 protein. This table has 250,000 to 300,000 distinct CDR3 sequences, around 19% appearing once. The same data also went into a second study, on T cells in Graves' hyperthyroidism and ophthalmopathy.

The sequenced sample was peripheral blood mononuclear cells (PBMCs), obtained at new diagnosis, from a patient treated with antithyroid drugs. The receptor set was obtained from a woman in her 30s with Graves disease. Each CDR3 is given with its conserved first and last residue.

j_call v_call cdr3_aa
TRBJ1-1 TRBV10-3 CAISESYRDSEAFF
TRBJ1-1 TRBV7-9 CASSPVSKDRAWNTEAFF
TRBJ2-1 TRBV5-1 CASCLVGDSYNEQFF
TRBJ2-3 TRBV5-1 CASSPLRDLDTQYF
TRBJ2-3 TRBV12-5 CASGLVVGLAGGLSTDTQYF
TRBJ1-2 TRBV19 CASSIGGGGNGYTF
TRBJ1-2 TRBV7-9 CASSTPIVPIYGYTF
TRBJ1-5 TRBV4-1 CASSQRGREGPNQPQHF
TRBJ2-3 TRBV4-1 CASSQVGRSRTDTQYF
TRBJ1-6 TRBV5-5 CASSLQGTYNSPLHF
TRBJ2-5 TRBV11-1 CASSPRQGGETQYF
TRBJ1-2 TRBV29-1 CSVDLAGSYGYTF
TRBJ2-5 TRBV3-1 CASSQDPSGDWQETQYF
TRBJ2-6 TRBV6-1 CASTTQGPQYSEANVLTF
TRBJ1-5 TRBV5-1 CASSLGTVHSNQPQHF
TRBJ2-3 TRBV6-2/TRBV6-3 CASRNSGDSDTQYF
TRBJ2-1 TRBV7-3 CASRGGAGDNEQFF
TRBJ1-1 TRBV2 CASSHTGGQGNTEAFF
TRBJ1-4 TRBV18 CASSGQGKGEKLFF
TRBJ1-1 TRBV4-1 CASSRDPTGNTEAFF
TRBJ1-4 TRBV5-1 CASSFTGAGGEKLFF
TRBJ2-1 TRBV10-3 CAISEPSGGAVEQFF